The sequence of this T cell receptor beta chain was determined in a study of CD8 T cells in Susac syndrome. From blood CD8+ and CD4+ T cells, the TCR beta chain was sequenced. The multiple sclerosis control cohort comprised treatment-naive individuals presenting with stable or active relapsing-remitting disease. CDR1 and CDR2 (germline): SEHNR, FQNEAQ (reference sequence). This CDR3 has 15 residues. Trimming left V 1 base short and J 10 bases short, with 14 bases between. Random hexamers were used to reverse transcribe roughly 0.5 to 1 ug of RNA. TCRdb reanalysed the immunoSEQ multiplex PCR reads using MiXCR and keeps one entry per CDR3 protein. This table has 250,000 to 350,000 distinct CDR3 sequences, 92% appearing once.

The sequenced material came from CD4+ T cells from PBMCs. The V gene is TRBV7-9, the J gene TRBJ1-6; D unclear. The receptor's source is a human donor with multiple sclerosis. CDR3 bases: TGTGCCAGCAGCTTAGTATCTCTTGCCGGATCACCCCTCCACTTT. Amino acid sequence: CASSLVSLAGSPLHF.